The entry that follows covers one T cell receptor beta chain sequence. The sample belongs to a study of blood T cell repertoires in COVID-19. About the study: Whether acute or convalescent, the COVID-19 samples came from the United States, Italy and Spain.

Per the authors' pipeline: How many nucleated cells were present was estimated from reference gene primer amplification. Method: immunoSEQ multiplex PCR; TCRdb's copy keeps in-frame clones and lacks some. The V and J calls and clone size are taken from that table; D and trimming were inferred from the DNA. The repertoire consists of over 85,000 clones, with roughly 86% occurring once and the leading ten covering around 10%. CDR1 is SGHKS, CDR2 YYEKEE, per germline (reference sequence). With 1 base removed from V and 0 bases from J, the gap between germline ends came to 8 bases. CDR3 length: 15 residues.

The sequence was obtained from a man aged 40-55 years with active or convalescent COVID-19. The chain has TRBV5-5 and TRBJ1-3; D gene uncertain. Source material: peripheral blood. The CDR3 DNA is TGTGCCAGCAGCTTGTCACAGCACTCTGGAAACACCATATATTTT. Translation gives CASSLSQHSGNTIYF.